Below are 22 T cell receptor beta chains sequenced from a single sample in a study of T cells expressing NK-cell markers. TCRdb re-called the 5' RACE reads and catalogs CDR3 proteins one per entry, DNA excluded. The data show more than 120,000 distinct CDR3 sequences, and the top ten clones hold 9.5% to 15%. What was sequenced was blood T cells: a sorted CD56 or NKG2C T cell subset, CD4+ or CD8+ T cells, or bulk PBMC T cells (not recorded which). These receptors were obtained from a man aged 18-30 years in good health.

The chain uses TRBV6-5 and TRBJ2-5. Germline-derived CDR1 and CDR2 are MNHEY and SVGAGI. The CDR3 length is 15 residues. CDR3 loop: CASSYSSDVSETQYF.

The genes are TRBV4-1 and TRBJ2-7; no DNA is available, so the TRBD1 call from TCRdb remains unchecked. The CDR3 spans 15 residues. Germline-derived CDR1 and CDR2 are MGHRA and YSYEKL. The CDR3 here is CASSEFPGRTYEQYF.

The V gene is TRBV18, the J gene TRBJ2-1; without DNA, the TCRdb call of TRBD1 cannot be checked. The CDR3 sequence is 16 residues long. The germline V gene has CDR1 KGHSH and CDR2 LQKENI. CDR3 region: CASSPRGTAAYNEQFF.

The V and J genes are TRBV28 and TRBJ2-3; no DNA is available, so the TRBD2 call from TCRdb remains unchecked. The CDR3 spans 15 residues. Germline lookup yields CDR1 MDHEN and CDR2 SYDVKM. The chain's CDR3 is CASRAATPWGDTQYF.

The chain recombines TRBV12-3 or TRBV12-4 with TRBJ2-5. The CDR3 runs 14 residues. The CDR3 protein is CASSLSYSGETQYF.

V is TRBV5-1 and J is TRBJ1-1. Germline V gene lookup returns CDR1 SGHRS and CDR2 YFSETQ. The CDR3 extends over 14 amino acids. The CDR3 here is CASSLQVLGTEAFF.

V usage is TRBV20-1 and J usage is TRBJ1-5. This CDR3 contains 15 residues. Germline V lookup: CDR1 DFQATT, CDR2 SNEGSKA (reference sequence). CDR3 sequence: CSARDSAEYNQPQHF.

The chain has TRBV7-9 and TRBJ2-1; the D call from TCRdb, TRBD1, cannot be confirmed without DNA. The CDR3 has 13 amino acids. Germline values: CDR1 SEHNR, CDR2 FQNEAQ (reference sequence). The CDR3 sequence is CASSAAGGNEQFF.

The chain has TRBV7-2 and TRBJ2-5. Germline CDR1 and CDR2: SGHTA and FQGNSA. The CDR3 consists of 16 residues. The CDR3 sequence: CASSLGSASLQETQYF.

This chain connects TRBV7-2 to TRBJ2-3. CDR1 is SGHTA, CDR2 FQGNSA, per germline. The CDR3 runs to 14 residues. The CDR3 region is CASSLDFSTDTQYF.

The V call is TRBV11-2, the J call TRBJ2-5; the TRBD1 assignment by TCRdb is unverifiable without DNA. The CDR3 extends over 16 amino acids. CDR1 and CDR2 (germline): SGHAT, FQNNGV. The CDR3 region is CASSLERSVGAETQYF. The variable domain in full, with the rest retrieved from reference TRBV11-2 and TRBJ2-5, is EAGVAQSPRYKIIEKRQSVAFWCNPISGHATLYWYQQILGQGPKLLIQFQNNGVVDDSQLPKDRFSAERLKGVDSTLKIQPAKLEDSAVYLCASSLERSVGAETQYFGPGTRLLVL.

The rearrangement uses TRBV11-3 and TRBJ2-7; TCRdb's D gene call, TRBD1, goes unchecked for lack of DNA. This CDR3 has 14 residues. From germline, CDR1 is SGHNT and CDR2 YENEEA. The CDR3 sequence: CASSQGDRSYEQYF. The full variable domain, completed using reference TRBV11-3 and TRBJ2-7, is EAGVVQSPRYKIIEKKQPVAFWCNPISGHNTLYWYLQNLGQGPELLIRYENEEAVDDSQLPKDRFSAERLKGVDSTLKIQPAELGDSAVYLCASSQGDRSYEQYFGPGTRLTVT.

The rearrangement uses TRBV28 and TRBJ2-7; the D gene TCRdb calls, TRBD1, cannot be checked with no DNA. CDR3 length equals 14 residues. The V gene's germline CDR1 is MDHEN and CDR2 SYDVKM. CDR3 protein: CASSLTGEIYEQYF. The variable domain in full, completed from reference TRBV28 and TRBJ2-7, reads DVKVTQSSRYLVKRTGEKVFLECVQDMDHENMFWYRQDPGLGLRLIYFSYDVKMKEKGDIPEGYSVSREKKERFSLILESASTNQTSMYLCASSLTGEIYEQYFGPGTRLTVT.

The CDR3 here is CASSLVASGRINEQFF. This sequence joins TRBV12-3 or TRBV12-4 and TRBJ2-1; TCRdb reports TRBD2, a call that lacks DNA to check it against. This CDR3 is 16 amino acids long.

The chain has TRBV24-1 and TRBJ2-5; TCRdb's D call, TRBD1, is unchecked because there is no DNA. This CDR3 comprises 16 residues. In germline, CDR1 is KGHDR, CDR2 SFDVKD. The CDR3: CATSRSDRGIRETQYF.

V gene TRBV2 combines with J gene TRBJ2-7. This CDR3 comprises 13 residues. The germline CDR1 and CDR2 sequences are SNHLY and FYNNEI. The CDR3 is CASSEGGNYEQYF.

The CDR3 spells CASSTGTYEQFF. The genes are TRBV6-6 and TRBJ2-1; the D call of TRBD2 rests on TCRdb alone, since no DNA is present to check it. Per the germline V gene, CDR1 is MNHNY and CDR2 is SVGAGI (reference sequence). This CDR3 spans 12 amino acids.

The CDR3 here is CASSLEAGRWDTGELFF. The chain couples TRBV11-2 to TRBJ2-2; TCRdb's assignment of TRBD2 cannot be checked, as there is no DNA. CDR3 size: 17 residues. Germline V gene lookup returns CDR1 SGHAT and CDR2 FQNNGV.

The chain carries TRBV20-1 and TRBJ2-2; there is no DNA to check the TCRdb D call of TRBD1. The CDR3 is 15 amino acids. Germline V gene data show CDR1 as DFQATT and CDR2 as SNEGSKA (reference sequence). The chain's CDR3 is CSARPRDRYTGELFF.

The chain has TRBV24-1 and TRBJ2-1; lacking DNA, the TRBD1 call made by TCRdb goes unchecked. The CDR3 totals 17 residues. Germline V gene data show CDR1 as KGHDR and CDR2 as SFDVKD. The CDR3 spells CATSDGLQGGSYNEQFF.

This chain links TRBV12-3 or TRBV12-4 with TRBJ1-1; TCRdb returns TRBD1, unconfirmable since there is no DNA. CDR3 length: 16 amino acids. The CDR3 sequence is CASSRGTGVQVVEAFF.

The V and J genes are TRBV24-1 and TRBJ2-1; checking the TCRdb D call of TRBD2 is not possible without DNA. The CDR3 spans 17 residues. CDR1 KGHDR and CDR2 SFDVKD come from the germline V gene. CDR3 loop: CATSDPTSGSSYNEQFF.